The source of this T cell receptor beta chain is a study of blood T cell repertoires in COVID-19. This table comes from immunoSEQ multiplex PCR, and its TCRdb copy is limited to in-frame clones, with some not included. The sample shows about 480,000 clones, around 89% of them seen only once. CDR1 is LNHNV and CDR2 is YYDKDF in the germline V gene (reference sequence). V lost 4 bases, J lost 0 bases, and 10 bases lay in between. CDR3 size: 15 residues. This clone has a single count. The rearrangement joins TRBV15 to TRBJ1-5; D gene unclear. The sequence derives from a woman aged 40-49 years who had recovered from COVID-19. The sequenced sample was PBMCs or T cells enriched from blood (not recorded which). CDR3 amino acids: CATSNGGYSNQPQHF. In DNA form, the CDR3 reads TGTGCCACCAGCAACGGAGGCTATAGCAATCAGCCCCAGCATTTT.